The present T cell receptor beta chain was sequenced within a study of blood T cell repertoires in COVID-19. The overall study: Samples taken during acute and convalescent COVID-19 were collected in the United States, Italy and Spain.

V lost 6 bases to trimming and J lost 1 base, with 3 bases between them. The germline V gene has CDR1 MDHEN and CDR2 SYDVKM. This CDR3 is 12 amino acids long. Repertoires were generated with immunoSEQ multiplex PCR, while TCRdb's copy carries only in-frame clones and drops some. The sample records about 250,000 clones, about 91% being singletons. This clonotype was sampled from a man older than 75 with acute or convalescent COVID-19. This sequence joins TRBV28 and TRBJ2-2; D gene uncertain. What was sequenced was peripheral blood. CDR3 in amino acids: CASSLNTGELFF. The DNA of the CDR3 is TGTGCCAGCAGCTTGAACACCGGGGAGCTGTTTTTT.